Included here is one T cell receptor beta chain sequence, with context. Repertoires were generated with immunoSEQ multiplex PCR, while TCRdb's copy carries only in-frame clones and drops some. The data hold around 100,000 clones, with approximately 89% observed a single time. The data belong to a study of blood T cell repertoires in COVID-19. The wider study: The analysed material was cDNA or gDNA that came from T cells, B-cell-depleted T cells, or PBMCs.

Germline trimming cut 7 bases from V and 6 bases from J; bases unmatched to any gene: 9. Germline V CDR1 and CDR2: LNHDA, SQIVND (reference sequence). The CDR3 totals 14 residues. The rearrangement links TRBV19 to TRBJ1-2, with 9 bases that match TRBD1. The TCR was taken from a human donor with active COVID-19. The donor label of this sample is uncertain. The sequencing sample was made of peripheral blood. The CDR3: CASTPPGQGDGYTF. The CDR3 coding sequence is TGTGCCAGTACTCCCCCGGGACAGGGTGATGGCTACACCTTC.